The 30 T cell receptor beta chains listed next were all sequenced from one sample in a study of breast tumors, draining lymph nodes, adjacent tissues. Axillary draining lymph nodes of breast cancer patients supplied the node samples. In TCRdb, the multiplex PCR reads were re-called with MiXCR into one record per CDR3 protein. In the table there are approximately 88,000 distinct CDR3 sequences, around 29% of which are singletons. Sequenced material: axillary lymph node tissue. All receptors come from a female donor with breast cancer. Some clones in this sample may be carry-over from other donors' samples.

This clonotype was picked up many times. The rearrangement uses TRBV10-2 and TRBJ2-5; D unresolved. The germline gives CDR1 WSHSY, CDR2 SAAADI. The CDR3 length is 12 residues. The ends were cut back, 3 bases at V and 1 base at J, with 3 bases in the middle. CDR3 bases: TGCGCCAGCAGTGAAGTCCAAGAGACCCAGTACTTC. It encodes CASSEVQETQYF.

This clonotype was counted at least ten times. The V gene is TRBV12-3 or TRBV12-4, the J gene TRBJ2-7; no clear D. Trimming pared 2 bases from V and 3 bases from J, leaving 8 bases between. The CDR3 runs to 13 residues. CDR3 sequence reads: CASSLKGYYEQYF. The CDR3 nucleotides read TGTGCCAGCAGTTTAAAGGGCTACTACGAGCAGTACTTC.

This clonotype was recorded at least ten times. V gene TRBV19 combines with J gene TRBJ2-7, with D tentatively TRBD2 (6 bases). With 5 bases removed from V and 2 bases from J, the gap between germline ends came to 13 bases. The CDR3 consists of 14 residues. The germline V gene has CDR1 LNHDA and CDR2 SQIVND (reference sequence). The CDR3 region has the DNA TGTGCCAGTAGTGCGGGACTTGAGACCTACGAGCAGTACTTC. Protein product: CASSAGLETYEQYF.

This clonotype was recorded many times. In DNA form, the CDR3 reads TGTGCCAGCAGCAAACAGGGGGCAAAGGTCCAAGAGACCCAGTACTTC. This sequence encodes CASSKQGAKVQETQYF. The rearrangement uses TRBV5-4 and TRBJ2-5, with TRBD1 matching 9 bases. In germline, CDR1 is SGHNT, CDR2 YYREEE (reference sequence). The CDR3 runs 16 residues. Trimming took 4 bases from V and 1 from J; bases not matched to a gene: 8.

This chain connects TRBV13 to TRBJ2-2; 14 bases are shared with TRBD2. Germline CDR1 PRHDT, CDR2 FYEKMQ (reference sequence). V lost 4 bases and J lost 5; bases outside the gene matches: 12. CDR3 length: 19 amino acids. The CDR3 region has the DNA TGTGCCAGCAGCTCCGGGACTAGCGGGAGTAGGGAGGTGACCGGGGAGCTGTTTTTT. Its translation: CASSSGTSGSREVTGELFF.

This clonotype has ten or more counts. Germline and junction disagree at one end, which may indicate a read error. The CDR3 is CASRYSGQGIYEQYF. Here the CDR3 DNA reads TGTGCCAGCAGGTACTCGGGACAGGGTATCTACGAGCAGTACTTC. This sequence joins TRBV6-2 or TRBV6-3 and TRBJ2-7; 9 nucleotides line up with TRBD1. This CDR3 contains 15 residues. Germline CDR1 is MNHEY and CDR2 is SVGEGT.

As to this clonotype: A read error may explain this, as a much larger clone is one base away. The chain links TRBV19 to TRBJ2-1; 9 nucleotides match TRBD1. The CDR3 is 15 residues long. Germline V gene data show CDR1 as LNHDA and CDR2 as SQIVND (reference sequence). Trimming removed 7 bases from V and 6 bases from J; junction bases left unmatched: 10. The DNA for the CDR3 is TGTGCCAGTACCCTATCGGACAGGGGTGCCAATGAGCAGTTCTTC. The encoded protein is CASTLSDRGANEQFF.

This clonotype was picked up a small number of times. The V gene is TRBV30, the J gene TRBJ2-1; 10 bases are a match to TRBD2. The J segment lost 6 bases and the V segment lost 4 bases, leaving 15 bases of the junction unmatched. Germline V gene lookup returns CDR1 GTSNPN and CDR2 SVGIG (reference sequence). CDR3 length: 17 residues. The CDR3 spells CAWTDGASGRTGNEQFF. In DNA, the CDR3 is TGTGCCTGGACCGACGGGGCTAGCGGGAGAACCGGCAATGAGCAGTTCTTC.

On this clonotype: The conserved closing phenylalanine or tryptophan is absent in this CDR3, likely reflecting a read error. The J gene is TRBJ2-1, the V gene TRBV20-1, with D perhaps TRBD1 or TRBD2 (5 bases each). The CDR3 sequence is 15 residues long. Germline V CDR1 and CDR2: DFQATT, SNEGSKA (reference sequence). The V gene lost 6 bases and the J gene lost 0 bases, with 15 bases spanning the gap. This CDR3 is CSAFDGASSYNEQFL. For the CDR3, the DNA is TGCAGTGCCTTTGACGGGGCTAGCTCCTACAATGAGCAGTTCCTC.

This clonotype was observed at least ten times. The CDR3 DNA reads TGTGCCAGCAGTGAAGCTGGGACGGACTATGGCTACACCTTC. It encodes CASSEAGTDYGYTF. J is TRBJ1-2 and V is TRBV6-1, with D possibly matching TRBD1 (5 bases). V lost 0 bases and J 3 bases, leaving 8 bases between the germline ends. The length of the CDR3 is 14 residues. Germline values: CDR1 MNHNS, CDR2 SASEGT.

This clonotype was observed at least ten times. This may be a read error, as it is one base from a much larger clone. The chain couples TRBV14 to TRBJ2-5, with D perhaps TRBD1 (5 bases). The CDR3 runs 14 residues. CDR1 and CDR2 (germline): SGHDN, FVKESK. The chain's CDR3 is CASSQLGGQETQSF. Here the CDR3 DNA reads TGTGCCAGCAGCCAGTTGGGCGGACAAGAGACCCAGTCCTTC.

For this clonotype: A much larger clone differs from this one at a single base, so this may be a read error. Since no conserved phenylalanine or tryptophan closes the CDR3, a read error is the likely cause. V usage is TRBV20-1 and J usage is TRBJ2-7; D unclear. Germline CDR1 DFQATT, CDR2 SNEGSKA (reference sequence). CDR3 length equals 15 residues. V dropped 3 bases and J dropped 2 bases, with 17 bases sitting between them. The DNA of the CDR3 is TGCAGTGCTAGTTTATCGTCCCTGGAAGCCTACGAGCAGTACCTC. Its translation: CSASLSSLEAYEQYL.

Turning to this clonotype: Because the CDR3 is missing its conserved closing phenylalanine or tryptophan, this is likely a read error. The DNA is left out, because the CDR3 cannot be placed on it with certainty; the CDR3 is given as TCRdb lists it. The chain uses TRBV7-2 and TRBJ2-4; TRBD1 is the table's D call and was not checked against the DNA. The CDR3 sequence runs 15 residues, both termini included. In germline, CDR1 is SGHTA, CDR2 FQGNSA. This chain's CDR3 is CASSLFGQGSDIQHL.

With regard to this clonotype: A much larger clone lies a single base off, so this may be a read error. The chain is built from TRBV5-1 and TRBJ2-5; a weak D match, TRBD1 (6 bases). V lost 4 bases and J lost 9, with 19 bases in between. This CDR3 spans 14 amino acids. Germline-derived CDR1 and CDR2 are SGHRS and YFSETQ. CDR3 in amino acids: CASSGQKLQDAQYF. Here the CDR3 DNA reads TGCGCCAGCAGCGGACAGAAATTACAAGACGCCCAGTACTTC.

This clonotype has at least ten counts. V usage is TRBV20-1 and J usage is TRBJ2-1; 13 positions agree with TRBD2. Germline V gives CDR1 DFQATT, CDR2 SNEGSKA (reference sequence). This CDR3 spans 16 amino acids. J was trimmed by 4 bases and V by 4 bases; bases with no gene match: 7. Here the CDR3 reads CSAIGTSGKAYNEQFF. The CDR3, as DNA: TGCAGTGCTATCGGGACTAGCGGGAAAGCATACAATGAGCAGTTCTTC.

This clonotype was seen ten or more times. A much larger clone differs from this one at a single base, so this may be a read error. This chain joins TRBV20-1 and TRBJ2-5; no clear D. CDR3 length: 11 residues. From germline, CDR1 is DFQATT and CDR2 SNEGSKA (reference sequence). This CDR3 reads CSARESETQSF. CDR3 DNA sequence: TGCAGTGCTAGGGAAAGTGAGACCCAGTCCTTC.

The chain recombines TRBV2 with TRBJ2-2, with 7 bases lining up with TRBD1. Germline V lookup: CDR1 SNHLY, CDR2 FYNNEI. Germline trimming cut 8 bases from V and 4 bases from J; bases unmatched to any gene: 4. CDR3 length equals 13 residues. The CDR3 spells CASGGQITGELFF. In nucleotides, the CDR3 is TGTGCCAGCGGGGGACAGATCACCGGGGAGCTGTTTTTT.

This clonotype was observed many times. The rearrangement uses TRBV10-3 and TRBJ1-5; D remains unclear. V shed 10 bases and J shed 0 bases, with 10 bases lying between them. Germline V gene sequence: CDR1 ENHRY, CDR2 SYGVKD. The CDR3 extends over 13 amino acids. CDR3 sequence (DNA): TGTGCCACCCGATTCTATAGCAATCAGCCCCAGCATTTT. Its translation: CATRFYSNQPQHF.

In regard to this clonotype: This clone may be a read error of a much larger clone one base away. The CDR3 loop is CASSMDSSSYNEPFF. CDR3 DNA sequence: TGTGCCAGCAGCATGGACTCGAGCTCCTACAATGAGCCGTTCTTC. The rearrangement joins TRBV9 to TRBJ2-1; D might be TRBD2 (5 bases). The germline CDR1 and CDR2 sequences are SGDLS and YYNGEE. The CDR3 spans 15 residues.

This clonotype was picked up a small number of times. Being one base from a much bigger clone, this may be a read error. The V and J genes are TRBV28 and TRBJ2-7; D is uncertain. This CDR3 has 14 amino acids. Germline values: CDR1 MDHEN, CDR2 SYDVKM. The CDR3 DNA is TGTGCCGGCAGTGGCCGTACCCACTACTACGAGCAGTACTTC. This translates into CAGSGRTHYYEQYF.

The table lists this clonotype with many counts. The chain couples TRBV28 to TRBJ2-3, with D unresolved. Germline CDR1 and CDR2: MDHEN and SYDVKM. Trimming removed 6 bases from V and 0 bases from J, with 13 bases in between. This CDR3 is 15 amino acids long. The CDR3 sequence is CASSKSPRSTDTQYF. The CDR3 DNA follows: TGTGCCAGCAGCAAAAGCCCCAGAAGCACAGATACGCAGTATTTT.

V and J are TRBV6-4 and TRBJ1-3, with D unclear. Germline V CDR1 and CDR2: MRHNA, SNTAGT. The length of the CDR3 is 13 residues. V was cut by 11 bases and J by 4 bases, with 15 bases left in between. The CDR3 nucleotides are TGTGCCGGCACCCCCGGGAAAGGAAACACCATATATTTT. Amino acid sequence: CAGTPGKGNTIYF.

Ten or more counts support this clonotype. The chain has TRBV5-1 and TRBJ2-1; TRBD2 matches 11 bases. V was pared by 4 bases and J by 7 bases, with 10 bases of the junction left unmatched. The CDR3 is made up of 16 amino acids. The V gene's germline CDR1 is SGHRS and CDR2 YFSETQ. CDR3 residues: CASSLLAGGWENEQFF. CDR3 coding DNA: TGCGCCAGCAGCCTCTTAGCGGGAGGGTGGGAGAATGAGCAGTTCTTC. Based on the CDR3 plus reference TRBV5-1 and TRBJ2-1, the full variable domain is KAGVTQTPRYLIKTRGQQVTLSCSPISGHRSVSWYQQTPGQGLQFLFEYFSETQRNKGNFPGRFSGRQFSNSRSEMNVSTLELGDSALYLCASSLLAGGWENEQFFGPGTRLTVL.

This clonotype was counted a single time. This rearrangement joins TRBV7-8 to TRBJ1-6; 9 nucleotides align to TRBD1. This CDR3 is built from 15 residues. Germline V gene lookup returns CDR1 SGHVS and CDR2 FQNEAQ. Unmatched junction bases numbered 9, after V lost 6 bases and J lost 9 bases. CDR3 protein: CASSPGGQGRSPLHF. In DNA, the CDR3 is TGTGCCAGCAGTCCGGGGGGACAGGGTCGTTCACCCCTCCACTTT.

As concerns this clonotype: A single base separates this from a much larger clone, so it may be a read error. CDR3 region: CASSPTLTAVVYNEQFF. CDR3 DNA: TGTGCCAGCAGCCCTACTTTGACGGCAGTCGTATACAATGAGCAGTTCTTC. This chain connects TRBV11-2 to TRBJ2-1; D unresolved. The CDR3 contains 17 residues. V lost 5 bases and J 4 bases, leaving 21 bases between the germline ends. Germline V gene lookup returns CDR1 SGHAT and CDR2 FQNNGV.

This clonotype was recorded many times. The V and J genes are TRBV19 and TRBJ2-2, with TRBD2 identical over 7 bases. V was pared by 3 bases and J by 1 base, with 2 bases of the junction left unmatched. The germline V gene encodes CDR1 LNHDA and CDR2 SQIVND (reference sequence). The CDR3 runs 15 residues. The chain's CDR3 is CASSMAGENTGELFF. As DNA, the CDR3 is TGTGCCAGTAGTATGGCGGGAGAGAACACCGGGGAGCTGTTTTTT.

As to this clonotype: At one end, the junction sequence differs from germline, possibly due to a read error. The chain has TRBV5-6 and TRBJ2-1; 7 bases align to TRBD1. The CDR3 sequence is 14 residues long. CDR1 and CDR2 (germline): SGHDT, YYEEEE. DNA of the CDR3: TGTGCCAGCAGCCTCGGGACAGCGTACAATGAGCAGTCCTTC. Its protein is CASSLGTAYNEQSF.

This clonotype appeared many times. CDR3 nucleotides: TGTGCCTGGAGTGTACGGGGGGAGACCCAGTACTTC. Translation: CAWSVRGETQYF. V is TRBV30 and J is TRBJ2-5, with a possible D match to TRBD2 (6 bases). The CDR3 extends over 12 amino acids. In germline, CDR1 is GTSNPN, CDR2 SVGIG (reference sequence). The ends were cut back, 0 bases at V and 5 bases at J, with 7 bases in the middle. The whole variable domain, filled in from reference TRBV30 and TRBJ2-5, reads SQTIHQWPATLVQPVGSPLSLECTVEGTSNPNLYWYRQAAGRGLQLLFYSVGIGQISSEVPQNLSASRPQDRQFILSSKKLLLSDSGFYLCAWSVRGETQYFGPGTRLLVL.

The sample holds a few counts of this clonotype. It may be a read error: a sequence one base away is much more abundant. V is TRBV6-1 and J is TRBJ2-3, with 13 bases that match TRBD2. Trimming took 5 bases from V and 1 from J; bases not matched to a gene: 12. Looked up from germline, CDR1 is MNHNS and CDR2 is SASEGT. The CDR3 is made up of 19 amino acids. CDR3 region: CASSQPTLAGGRGTDTQYF. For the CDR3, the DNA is TGTGCCAGCAGTCAGCCTACACTAGCGGGAGGGCGGGGCACAGATACGCAGTATTTT.

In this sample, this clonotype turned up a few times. CDR3 bases: TGTGCCAGCAGTGTTACACGGGCCCAGTACTTC. This sequence encodes CASSVTRAQYF. The chain joins TRBV28 to TRBJ2-5; D call uncertain. This CDR3 comprises 11 residues. V lost 5 bases and J lost 9, with 10 bases in between. The germline V gene encodes CDR1 MDHEN and CDR2 SYDVKM. The entire variable domain, with the rest obtained from reference TRBV28 and TRBJ2-5, is as follows: DVKVTQSSRYLVKRTGEKVFLECVQDMDHENMFWYRQDPGLGLRLIYFSYDVKMKEKGDIPEGYSVSREKKERFSLILESASTNQTSMYLCASSVTRAQYFGPGTRLLVL.